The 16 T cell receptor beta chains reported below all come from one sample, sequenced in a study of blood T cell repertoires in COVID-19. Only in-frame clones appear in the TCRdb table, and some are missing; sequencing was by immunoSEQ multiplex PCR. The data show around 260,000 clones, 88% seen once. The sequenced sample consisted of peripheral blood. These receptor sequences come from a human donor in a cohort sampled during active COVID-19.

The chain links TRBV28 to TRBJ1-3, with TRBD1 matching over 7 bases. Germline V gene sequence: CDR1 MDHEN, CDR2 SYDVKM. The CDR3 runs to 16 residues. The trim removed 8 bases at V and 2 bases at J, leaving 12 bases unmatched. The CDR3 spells CASAVGGDRAGNTIYF. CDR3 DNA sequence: TGTGCCAGCGCGGTGGGGGGTGACAGGGCTGGAAACACCATATATTTT.

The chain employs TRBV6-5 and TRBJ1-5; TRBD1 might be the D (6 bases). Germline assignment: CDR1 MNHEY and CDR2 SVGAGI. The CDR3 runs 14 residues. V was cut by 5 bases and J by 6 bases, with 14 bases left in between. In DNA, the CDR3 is TGTGCCAGCAGTACGACAGGCCCCAGTCAGCCCCAGCATTTT. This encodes CASSTTGPSQPQHF.

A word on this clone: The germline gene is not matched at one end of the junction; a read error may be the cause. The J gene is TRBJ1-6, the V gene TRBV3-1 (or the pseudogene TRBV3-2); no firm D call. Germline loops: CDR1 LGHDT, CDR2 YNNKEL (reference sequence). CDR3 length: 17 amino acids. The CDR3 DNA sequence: TGTGCCAGCAGTCAAGATTATCAGGCAGATTATAATTCACCCCTCCACTTT. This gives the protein CASSQDYQADYNSPLHF.

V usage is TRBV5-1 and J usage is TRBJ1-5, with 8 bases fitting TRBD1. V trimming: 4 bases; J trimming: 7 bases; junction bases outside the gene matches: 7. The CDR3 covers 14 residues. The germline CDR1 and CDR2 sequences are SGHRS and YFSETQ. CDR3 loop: CASSPGQGEQPQHF. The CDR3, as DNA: TGCGCCAGCAGCCCTGGACAGGGAGAACAGCCCCAGCATTTT.

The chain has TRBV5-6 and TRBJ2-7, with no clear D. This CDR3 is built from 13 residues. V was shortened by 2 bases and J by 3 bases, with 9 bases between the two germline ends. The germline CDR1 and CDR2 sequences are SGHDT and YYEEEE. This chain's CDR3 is CASSFLVVYEQYF. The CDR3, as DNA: TGTGCCAGCAGCTTTTTAGTAGTCTACGAGCAGTACTTC.

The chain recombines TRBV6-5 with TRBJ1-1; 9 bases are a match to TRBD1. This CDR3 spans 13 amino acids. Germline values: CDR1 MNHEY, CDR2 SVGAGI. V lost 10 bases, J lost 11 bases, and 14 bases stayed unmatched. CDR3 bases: TGTGCCACCACCTTAACTTGGGACAGGGAGGCTTTCTTT. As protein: CATTLTWDREAFF.

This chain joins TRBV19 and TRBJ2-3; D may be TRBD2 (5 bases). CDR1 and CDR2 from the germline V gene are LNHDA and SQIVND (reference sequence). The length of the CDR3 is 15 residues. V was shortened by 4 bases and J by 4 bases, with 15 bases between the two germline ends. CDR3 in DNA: TGTGCCAGTAGTACAGTCAGAGGGTTGTCAGATACGCAGTATTTT. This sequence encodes CASSTVRGLSDTQYF. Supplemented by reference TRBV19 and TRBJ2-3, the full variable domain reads DGGITQSPKYLFRKEGQNVTLSCEQNLNHDAMYWYRQDPGQGLRLIYYSQIVNDFQKGDIAEGYSVSREKKESFPLTVTSAQKNPTAFYLCASSTVRGLSDTQYFGPGTRLTVL.

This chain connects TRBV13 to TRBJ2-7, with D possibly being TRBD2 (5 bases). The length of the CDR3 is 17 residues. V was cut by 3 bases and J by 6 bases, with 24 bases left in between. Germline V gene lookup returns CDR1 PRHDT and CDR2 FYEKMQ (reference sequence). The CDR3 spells CASSFTSLHSDWGEQYF. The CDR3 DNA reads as TGTGCCAGCAGCTTCACCTCCCTTCACTCGGACTGGGGCGAGCAGTACTTC.

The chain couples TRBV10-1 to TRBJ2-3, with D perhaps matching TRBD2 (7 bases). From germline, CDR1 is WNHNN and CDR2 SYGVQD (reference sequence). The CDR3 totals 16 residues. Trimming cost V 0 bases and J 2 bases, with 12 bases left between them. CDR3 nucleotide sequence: TGCGCCAGCAGTGAGTCGGGGGGGGCAGTCACAGATACGCAGTATTTT. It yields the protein CASSESGGAVTDTQYF.

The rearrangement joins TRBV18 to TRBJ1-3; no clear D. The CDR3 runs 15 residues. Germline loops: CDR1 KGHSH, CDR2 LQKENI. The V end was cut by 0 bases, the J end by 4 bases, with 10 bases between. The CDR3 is CASSPPAYSGNTIYF. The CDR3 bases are TGTGCCAGCTCACCACCGGCATATTCGGGAAACACCATATATTTT. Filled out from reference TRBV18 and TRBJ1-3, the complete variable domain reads NAGVMQNPRHLVRRRGQEARLRCSPMKGHSHVYWYRQLPEEGLKFMVYLQKENIIDESGMPKERFSAEFPKEGPSILRIQQVVRGDSAAYFCASSPPAYSGNTIYFGEGSWLTVV.

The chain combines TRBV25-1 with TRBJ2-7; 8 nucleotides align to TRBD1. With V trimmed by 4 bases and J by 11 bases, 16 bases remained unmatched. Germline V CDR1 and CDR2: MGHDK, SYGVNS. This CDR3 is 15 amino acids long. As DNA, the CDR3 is TGTGCCAGCAGTGCTACAGGGGGGAGTGTATATCGGGAGTACTTC. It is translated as CASSATGGSVYREYF.

CDR3 in amino acids: CASSYSGGREQYF. DNA of the CDR3: TGTGCCAGCAGTTACTCGGGAGGGCGGGAGCAGTACTTC. V usage is TRBV6-6 and J usage is TRBJ2-7; 7 nucleotides match TRBD2. CDR3 length equals 13 residues. With V trimmed by 0 bases and J by 7 bases, 3 bases remained unmatched. CDR1 is MNHNY and CDR2 is SVGAGI in the germline V gene (reference sequence).

CDR3 nucleotide sequence: TGTGCCAGCTCAAAGGACAGTTACACTGAAGCTTTCTTT. As protein: CASSKDSYTEAFF. This chain connects TRBV18 to TRBJ1-1, with D perhaps matching TRBD1 (6 bases). CDR3 length: 13 amino acids. The V gene lost 5 bases and the J gene lost 3 bases, with 10 bases spanning the gap. Germline V gene data show CDR1 as KGHSH and CDR2 as LQKENI.

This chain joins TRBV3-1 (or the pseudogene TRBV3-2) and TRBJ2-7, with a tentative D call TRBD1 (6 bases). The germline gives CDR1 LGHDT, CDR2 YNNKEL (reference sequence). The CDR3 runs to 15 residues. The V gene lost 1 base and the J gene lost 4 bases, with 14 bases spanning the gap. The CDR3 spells CASSQARDTKYEQYF. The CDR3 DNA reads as TGTGCCAGCAGCCAAGCAAGGGACACGAAATACGAGCAGTACTTC.

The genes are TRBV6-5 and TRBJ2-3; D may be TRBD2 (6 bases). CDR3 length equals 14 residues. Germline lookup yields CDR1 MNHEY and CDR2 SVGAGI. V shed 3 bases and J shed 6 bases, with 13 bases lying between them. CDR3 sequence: CASSYSRGWDTQYF. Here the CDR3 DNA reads TGTGCCAGCAGTTATTCCCGGGGGTGGGATACGCAGTATTTT.

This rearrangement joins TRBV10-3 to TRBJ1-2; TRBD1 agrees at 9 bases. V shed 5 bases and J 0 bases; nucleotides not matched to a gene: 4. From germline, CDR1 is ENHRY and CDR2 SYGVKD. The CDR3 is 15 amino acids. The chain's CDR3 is CAISSDRGANYGYTF. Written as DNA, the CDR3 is TGTGCCATCAGTTCGGACAGGGGAGCTAACTATGGCTACACCTTC.